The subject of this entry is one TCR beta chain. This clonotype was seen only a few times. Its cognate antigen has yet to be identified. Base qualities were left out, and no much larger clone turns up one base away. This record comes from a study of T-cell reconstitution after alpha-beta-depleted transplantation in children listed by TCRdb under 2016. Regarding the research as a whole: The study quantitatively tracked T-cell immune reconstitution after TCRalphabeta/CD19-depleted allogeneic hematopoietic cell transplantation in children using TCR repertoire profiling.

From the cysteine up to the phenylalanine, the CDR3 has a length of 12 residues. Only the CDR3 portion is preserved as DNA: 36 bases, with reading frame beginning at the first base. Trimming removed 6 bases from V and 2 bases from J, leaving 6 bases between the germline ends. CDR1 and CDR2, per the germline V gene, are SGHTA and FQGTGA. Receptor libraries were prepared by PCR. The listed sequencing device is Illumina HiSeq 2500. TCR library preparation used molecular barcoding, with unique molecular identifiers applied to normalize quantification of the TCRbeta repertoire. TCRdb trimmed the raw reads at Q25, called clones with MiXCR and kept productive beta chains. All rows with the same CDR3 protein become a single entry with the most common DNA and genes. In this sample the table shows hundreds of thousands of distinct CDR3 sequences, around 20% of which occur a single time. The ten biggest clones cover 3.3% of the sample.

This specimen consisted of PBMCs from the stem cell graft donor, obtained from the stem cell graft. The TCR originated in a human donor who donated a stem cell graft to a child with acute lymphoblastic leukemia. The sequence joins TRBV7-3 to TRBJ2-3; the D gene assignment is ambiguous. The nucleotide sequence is TGTGCCAGCAGGTCTACCACAGATACGCAGTATTTT. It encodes CASRSTTDTQYF.